The 20 T cell receptor beta chains below were found in one sample sequenced in a study of glioma-infiltrating T cells after dendritic cell vaccination. Generated by immunoSEQ multiplex PCR, the TCRdb table keeps only in-frame clones and is missing some. The table has about 90,000 clones, roughly 87% seen once. Time point indicated: after dendritic cell vaccination, including at tumor progression/relapse. The material sequenced was blood, taken after dendritic cell vaccination. The receptors shown here come from a human donor with glioblastoma.

This clone was recorded a few times. V and J are TRBV10-3 and TRBJ2-3, with 7 bases matching TRBD2. V lost 0 bases and J lost 1; bases outside the gene matches: 1. The CDR3 covers 15 residues. The germline gives CDR1 ENHRY, CDR2 SYGVKD. The CDR3 reads CAISESRGGTDTQYF. CDR3 nucleotides: TGTGCCATCAGTGAGTCTCGGGGGGGCACAGATACGCAGTATTTT.

This rearrangement joins TRBV7-8 to TRBJ2-2; 9 bases agree with TRBD1. CDR3 length equals 17 residues. The J segment lost 5 bases and the V segment lost 5 bases, leaving 12 bases of the junction unmatched. From germline, CDR1 is SGHVS and CDR2 FQNEAQ. The CDR3 region is CASSHPRDREGTGELFF. DNA of the CDR3: TGTGCCAGCAGCCACCCCCGGGACAGGGAAGGGACCGGGGAGCTGTTTTTT.

The V call is TRBV6-6, the J call TRBJ2-7; D might be TRBD2 (5 bases). There are 14 residues in the CDR3. The V gene's germline CDR1 is MNHNY and CDR2 SVGAGI (reference sequence). The V end was cut by 5 bases, the J end by 0 bases, with 11 bases between. The CDR3 loop is CASSLSGSSYEQYF. CDR3 bases: TGTGCCAGCAGTCTTTCTGGGAGCTCCTACGAGCAGTACTTC.

The genes are TRBV7-3 and TRBJ2-5; TRBD1 agrees at 8 bases. The CDR3 contains 15 residues. The V gene end was trimmed by 3 bases and the J gene end by 4 bases; junction bases not matched to a gene: 7. Germline V CDR1 and CDR2: SGHTA, FQGTGA. The DNA for the CDR3 is TGTGCCAGCAGCTTCGGGGACAGGCGTGGAGAGACCCAGTACTTC. The encoded protein is CASSFGDRRGETQYF. The full variable domain, completed using reference TRBV7-3 and TRBJ2-5, is GAGVSQTPSNKVTEKGKYVELRCDPISGHTALYWYRQSLGQGPEFLIYFQGTGAADDSGLPNDRFFAVRPEGSVSTLKIQRTERGDSAVYLCASSFGDRRGETQYFGPGTRLLVL.

V gene TRBV18 combines with J gene TRBJ1-2; 10 bases align to TRBD1. CDR3 size: 14 residues. Germline V gives CDR1 KGHSH, CDR2 LQKENI. V was pared by 4 bases and J by 6 bases, with 5 bases of the junction left unmatched. The CDR3 sequence is CASSQTGTGDGYTF. As DNA, the CDR3 is TGTGCCAGCTCACAAACCGGGACAGGGGATGGCTACACCTTC.

This clone was seen a single time. V and J are TRBV5-6 and TRBJ1-2; perhaps TRBD1 as D (6 bases). The CDR3 runs to 17 residues. Germline CDR1 reads SGHDT; CDR2 reads YYEEEE. The V end lost 0 bases, the J end lost 6 bases, and 21 bases lay between the germline ends. The CDR3 reads CASSLAGFSTGFNGYTF. CDR3 in DNA: TGTGCCAGCAGCTTGGCGGGGTTTTCGACAGGTTTTAATGGCTACACCTTC.

Points on this clone: Other DNA sequences in the sample encode the same CDR3. The chain couples TRBV9 to TRBJ2-7; 12 bases match TRBD2. This CDR3 contains 15 residues. V trimming: 1 base; J trimming: 4 bases; junction bases outside the gene matches: 3. The germline V gene has CDR1 SGDLS and CDR2 YYNGEE. The CDR3 DNA reads TGTGCCAGCAGCGTACTAGCGGGAGGGCTGTACGAGCAGTACTTC. Protein sequence: CASSVLAGGLYEQYF. Variable domain in full (rest from reference TRBV9 and TRBJ2-7): DSGVTQTPKHLITATGQRVTLRCSPRSGDLSVYWYQQSLDQGLQFLIQYYNGEERAKGNILERFSAQQFPDLHSELNLSSLELGDSALYFCASSVLAGGLYEQYFGPGTRLTVT.

This sequence joins TRBV7-3 and TRBJ2-1, with a weak D call TRBD1 (7 bases). The CDR3 extends over 16 amino acids. Per the germline V gene, CDR1 is SGHTA and CDR2 is FQGTGA. V was cut by 5 bases and J by 1 base, with 15 bases left in between. CDR3 residues: CASSRQEGASYNEQFF. The CDR3 coding sequence is TGTGCCAGCAGCCGCCAGGAGGGGGCTTCCTACAATGAGCAGTTCTTC.

This clone was seen only a few times. The chain is built from TRBV6-1 and TRBJ2-1, with TRBD2 as a possible D gene (6 bases). This CDR3 is built from 13 residues. In germline, CDR1 is MNHNS, CDR2 SASEGT. Trimming left V 4 bases short and J 4 bases short, with 8 bases between. The chain's CDR3 is CASSGGEYNEQFF. The CDR3 nucleotides read TGTGCCAGCAGTGGCGGGGAATACAATGAGCAGTTCTTC.

The V gene is TRBV4-3, the J gene TRBJ1-3; D may be TRBD1 (5 bases). The V gene's germline CDR1 is LGHNA and CDR2 YSLEER. This CDR3 has 16 amino acids. V dropped 1 base and J dropped 3 bases, with 13 bases sitting between them. The CDR3 DNA is TGCGCCAGCAGCCAAGGGATGGGGCAGGTTGGAAACACCATATATTTT. Translation gives CASSQGMGQVGNTIYF.

This chain joins TRBV27 and TRBJ1-5; D gene uncertain. This CDR3 has 13 amino acids. The V end lost 7 bases, the J end lost 2 bases, and 9 bases lay between the germline ends. Germline CDR1 and CDR2: MNHEY and SMNVEV (reference sequence). The CDR3 spells CASKESGNQPQHF. The CDR3 bases are TGTGCCAGCAAGGAGTCGGGCAATCAGCCCCAGCATTTT.

The rearrangement links TRBV5-1 to TRBJ1-1, with D unresolved. Germline CDR1 reads SGHRS; CDR2 reads YFSETQ. The CDR3 is 13 residues long. V lost 6 bases to trimming and J lost 1 base, with 10 bases between them. Written as DNA, the CDR3 is TGCGCCAGCAATGAGTACAGGAACACTGAAGCTTTCTTT. Its translation: CASNEYRNTEAFF.

This chain links TRBV7-2 with TRBJ2-2; D unresolved. Germline CDR1 SGHTA, CDR2 FQGNSA. With 3 bases removed from V and 1 base from J, the gap between germline ends came to 12 bases. The CDR3 consists of 16 residues. Here the CDR3 DNA reads TGTGCCAGCAGCTTTAACGAGGCCGAGAACACCGGGGAGCTGTTTTTT. Residues: CASSFNEAENTGELFF.

The gene calls are TRBV4-1 and TRBJ1-4; D ambiguous. V lost 1 base, J lost 0 bases, and 9 bases lay in between. This CDR3 is built from 16 residues. Germline V gene sequence: CDR1 MGHRA, CDR2 YSYEKL. CDR3 amino acids: CASSQGGAATNEKLFF. CDR3 nucleotide sequence: TGCGCCAGCAGCCAAGGAGGAGCCGCAACTAATGAAAAACTGTTTTTT.

The chain is built from TRBV12-5 and TRBJ1-2; a weak D match, TRBD1 (6 bases). V gave up 4 bases and J gave up 6 bases, with 18 bases separating them. CDR1 and CDR2 (germline): LGHNT, FRNRAP. The CDR3 runs 15 residues. Here the CDR3 DNA reads TGTGCTAGTGGTTCCGTGGGGGCGCAAGTAGATGGCTACACCTTC. Its protein product is CASGSVGAQVDGYTF.

The V and J genes are TRBV5-6 and TRBJ1-1, with 9 nucleotides matching TRBD1. CDR1 is SGHDT, CDR2 YYEEEE, per germline. CDR3 size: 12 residues. V was clipped by 4 bases and J by 10 bases; unmatched bases: 5. CDR3 residues: CASSPGQGIAFF. The CDR3 nucleotides are TGTGCCAGCAGCCCCGGACAGGGGATAGCTTTCTTT.

The rearrangement uses TRBV4-1 and TRBJ1-6, with D possibly TRBD1 on 6 matching bases. V was clipped by 0 bases and J by 7 bases, with 10 bases between them. Germline CDR1 MGHRA, CDR2 YSYEKL. The CDR3 spans 15 residues. The CDR3 region is CASSQDPRGNSPLHF. DNA for the CDR3: TGCGCCAGCAGCCAAGATCCCAGGGGAAATTCACCCCTCCACTTT.

The CDR3: CSVETGGVFGQFF. The CDR3 DNA reads TGCAGCGTTGAAACAGGGGGGGTTTTCGGGCAGTTCTTC. The chain combines TRBV29-1 with TRBJ2-1, with D maybe TRBD1 (8 bases). Germline lookup yields CDR1 SQVTM and CDR2 ANQGSEA. The CDR3 length is 13 residues. Trimming removed 2 bases at V and 12 bases at J, with 17 bases between.

This rearrangement joins TRBV7-8 to TRBJ2-2; unclear D gene. CDR1 SGHVS and CDR2 FQNEAQ come from the germline V gene. V was shortened by 2 bases and J by 4 bases, with 5 bases between the two germline ends. This CDR3 region has 13 residues. For the CDR3, the DNA is TGTGCCAGCAGCTTATACAGCACCGGGGAGCTGTTTTTT. Encoded protein: CASSLYSTGELFF.

The chain links TRBV11-3 to TRBJ1-1, with D hard to call. V was clipped by 1 base and J by 8 bases, with 2 bases between them. CDR1 and CDR2 from the germline V gene are SGHNT and YENEEA. This CDR3 has 10 amino acids. The CDR3 reads CASSLAEAFF. The CDR3 DNA sequence: TGTGCCAGCAGCTTAGCAGAAGCTTTCTTT.